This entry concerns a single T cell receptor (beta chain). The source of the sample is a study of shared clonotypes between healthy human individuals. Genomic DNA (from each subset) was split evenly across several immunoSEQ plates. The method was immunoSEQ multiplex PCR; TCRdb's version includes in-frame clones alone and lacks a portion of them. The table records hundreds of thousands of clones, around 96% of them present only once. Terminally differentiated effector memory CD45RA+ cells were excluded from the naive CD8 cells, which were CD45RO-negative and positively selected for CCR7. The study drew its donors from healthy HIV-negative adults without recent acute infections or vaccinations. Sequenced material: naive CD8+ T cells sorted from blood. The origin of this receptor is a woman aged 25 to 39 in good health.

The CDR3 spells CASSPRLGTAAGYGYTF. The CDR3 region has the DNA TGTGCCAGCAGTCCGAGGCTCGGGACAGCGGCCGGCTATGGCTACACCTTC. The J gene is TRBJ1-2, the V gene TRBV2; 7 positions match TRBD1. The CDR3 contains 17 residues. CDR1 and CDR2 from the germline V gene are SNHLY and FYNNEI. V shed 5 bases, J shed 4 bases, and the junction held 16 bases outside the gene matches.